The TCR beta chain described here comes from a study of cytomegalovirus exposure and HLA in healthy donors. Across the whole study: An earlier analysis found around 100 million unique TCR beta sequences from approximately 190 million T cells.

Use of 60 Vbeta and 13 Jbeta primers characterized the PCR. TCRdb keeps only in-frame clones here, not all; method: immunoSEQ multiplex PCR. The table includes roughly 86,000 clones, less than 80% detected once. This clone turned up a few times. The TCR was taken from a woman aged 50 to 60 in good health and CMV-seropositive. Sequencing was done on a sample of PBMCs.

CDR3 amino acids: CASSQGAEGFF. CDR3 nucleotides: TGTGCCAGCAGTCAAGGGGCGGAAGGGTTCTTC. V and J are TRBV28 and TRBJ2-1; a possible D gene is TRBD1 (5 bases). Trimming shortened V by 5 bases and J by 15 bases, and 14 bases separated the two germline ends. The CDR3 length is 11 residues. Germline CDR1 MDHEN, CDR2 SYDVKM.